This TCR beta chain derives from a study of beta chain features in type 1 diabetes. The study's findings and limits: Type 1 diabetes patients had fewer VDJ junction insertions and more deletions. A definitive answer on HLA type influencing TCRB rearrangement was not reached here. Type 1 diabetes patients had moderately but significantly shorter TCRB CDR3s in all four CD4+ subsets.

Notes on this clone: The antigen is undetermined.

CDR1 and CDR2 (germline): MNHEY, SMNVEV (reference sequence). This CDR3 contains 16 residues. J gave up 1 base and V 5 bases, and 6 bases lay outside the gene matches. Staining for CD45RO/CCR7/CD25/CD127/CD95/CD27 allowed sorting of CD4+ naive, central memory, regulatory and stem cell-like memory cells. Isolated RNA was reverse transcribed in full, so expressed TCRB transcripts were sequenced. The data were produced by immunoSEQ multiplex PCR, yet TCRdb's version contains in-frame clones alone and is incomplete. The sample carries around 710,000 clones, roughly 12% recorded once. The rearrangement links TRBV27 to TRBJ1-5, with 9 bases matching TRBD1. This TCR was recovered from a man aged 25-40 years with type 1 diabetes. The sequenced sample consisted of naive CD4+ T cells from blood. The CDR3, as DNA: TGTGCCAGCAGTACACAGGGGGCAGGGAGCAATCAGCCCCAGCATTTT. Amino acids: CASSTQGAGSNQPQHF.